What follows are 25 T cell receptor beta chains derived from one specimen sequenced in a study of T cell responses to AZD1222 COVID-19 vaccine (dated by TCRdb to the early 2020s). The intended sense of this specimen's time point label: about 28 days (+/-7) after the second vaccine dose. Libraries came from the immunoSEQ multiplex PCR assay. TCRdb took over this immuneACCESS table, retaining in-frame rearrangements with V and J assigned. Such tables are incomplete; in checked studies, under half of the missing clones stem from an unresolved V gene, and the remainder is unexplained. In all, the sample holds tens of thousands of clones, and 85% to 90% of those were seen once. The leading ten clones occupy around 5% of the sample. The starting material was peripheral blood, obtained 28 days after the second AZD1222 dose. These receptors were obtained from an adult who received the AZD1222 COVID-19 vaccine.

The rearrangement joins TRBV12-3 or TRBV12-4 to TRBJ2-2; possibly TRBD1 for D (6 bases). With 7 bases removed from V and 7 bases from J, the gap between germline ends came to 13 bases. This CDR3 has 13 amino acids. The CDR3 sequence is CASKRGNGGELFF. CDR3 nucleotides: TGTGCCAGCAAAAGGGGGAATGGCGGGGAGCTGTTTTTT.

This sequence joins TRBV9 and TRBJ1-2, with 8 nucleotides matching TRBD1. The CDR3 spans 14 residues. Trimming at V came to 4 bases and at J to 4 bases, leaving 6 bases not matched to a gene. Germline V gene sequence: CDR1 SGDLS, CDR2 YYNGEE. CDR3 bases: TGTGCCAGCAGCCCACAGGGGGGACTCTATGGCTACACCTTC. Protein: CASSPQGGLYGYTF.

The table lists this clone with a few counts. The chain carries TRBV3-1 (or the pseudogene TRBV3-2) and TRBJ1-3; D call uncertain. Trimming removed 0 bases from V and 7 bases from J, with 13 bases in between. The CDR3 length is 15 residues. Germline CDR1 reads LGHDT; CDR2 reads YNNKEL (reference sequence). The DNA of the CDR3 is TGTGCCAGCAGCCAAGATTGGACTTCTTTGAACACCATATATTTT. This translates into CASSQDWTSLNTIYF.

This clone is a singleton in its sample. V usage is TRBV11-2 and J usage is TRBJ1-1; 8 bases agree with TRBD1. This CDR3 comprises 14 residues. Trimming cost V 6 bases and J 11 bases; bases outside gene matches: 14. Germline lookup yields CDR1 SGHAT and CDR2 FQNNGV. In nucleotides, the CDR3 is TGTGCCAGCAGATTAATTACGGCAGGGGGCAAGGCTTTCTTT. This encodes CASRLITAGGKAFF.

The chain recombines TRBV19 with TRBJ1-5; TRBD1 matches 7 bases. The CDR3 consists of 15 residues. Germline CDR1 is LNHDA and CDR2 is SQIVND (reference sequence). The ends lost 8 bases at V and 2 bases at J; junction bases unmatched: 9. CDR3 sequence reads: CASRIDRAGNQPQHF. The DNA for the CDR3 is TGTGCCAGTCGGATCGACAGGGCGGGCAATCAGCCCCAGCATTTT.

The chain links TRBV9 to TRBJ2-7, with 7 bases fitting TRBD1. Germline V gene sequence: CDR1 SGDLS, CDR2 YYNGEE. The CDR3 totals 15 residues. Losses at the gene ends were 3 bases for V and 2 bases for J; bases not matched to a gene: 8. For the CDR3, the DNA is TGTGCCAGCAGCGCGGGGCCGACAGGGACCTACGAGCAGTACTTC. Translated: CASSAGPTGTYEQYF.

This chain uses TRBV3-1 (or the pseudogene TRBV3-2) with TRBJ2-7; D possibly matches TRBD1 or TRBD2 (5 bases each). The CDR3 consists of 12 residues. Trimming shortened V by 4 bases and J by 7 bases, and 11 bases separated the two germline ends. Germline assignment: CDR1 LGHDT and CDR2 YNNKEL (reference sequence). In DNA form, the CDR3 reads TGTGCCAGCAGCCCAGGGACGCCAGAGCAGTACTTC. Encoded protein: CASSPGTPEQYF.

The V call is TRBV12-3 or TRBV12-4, the J call TRBJ1-4; 7 bases match TRBD1. CDR3 length equals 13 residues. V gave up 8 bases and J gave up 8 bases; unmatched junction bases: 8. The CDR3 DNA reads as TGTGCCAGCGGCAGGTCGGGACAGGAAAAACTGTTTTTT. Amino acid sequence: CASGRSGQEKLFF.

The CDR3 DNA reads TGTGCCAGCAGGTTCATAGGGGGCACCGGGCGCTTGGAAGCTTTCTTT. It yields the protein CASRFIGGTGRLEAFF. The J gene is TRBJ1-1, the V gene TRBV27; 7 bases map to TRBD1. V shed 6 bases and J 8 bases; nucleotides not matched to a gene: 18. The germline CDR1 and CDR2 sequences are MNHEY and SMNVEV (reference sequence). The CDR3 covers 16 residues.

The CDR3 DNA is TGTGCCAGCAGCCTTACCGGGACGGCTACCTACGAGCAGTACTTC. Translation: CASSLTGTATYEQYF. The V and J genes are TRBV7-2 and TRBJ2-7, with D perhaps TRBD1 or TRBD2 (5 bases each). The germline V gene encodes CDR1 SGHTA and CDR2 FQGNSA. CDR3 size: 15 residues. V was shortened by 5 bases and J by 2 bases, with 16 bases between the two germline ends.

The J gene is TRBJ2-5, the V gene TRBV2, with TRBD1 matching over 9 bases. The V segment lost 6 bases and the J segment 2 bases; nucleotides outside the gene matches: 7. Germline CDR1 is SNHLY and CDR2 is FYNNEI. CDR3 size: 15 residues. In nucleotides, the CDR3 is TGTGCCAGCAGCGACAGGGGGGTAAGGCAAGAGACCCAGTACTTC. It encodes CASSDRGVRQETQYF.

V usage is TRBV5-1 and J usage is TRBJ2-6, with D unclear. Germline CDR1 reads SGHRS; CDR2 reads YFSETQ. The CDR3 consists of 15 residues. Between the trimmed V and J ends, which lost 0 bases and 2 bases, there was a span of 6 bases. CDR3 sequence reads: CASSLDGAGANVLTF. In DNA form, the CDR3 reads TGCGCCAGCAGCTTGGATGGGGCTGGGGCCAACGTCCTGACTTTC.

This rearrangement joins TRBV25-1 to TRBJ2-7; 8 positions agree with TRBD1. The CDR3 contains 15 residues. Germline trimming cut 6 bases from V and 1 base from J; bases unmatched to any gene: 8. Germline CDR1 is MGHDK and CDR2 is SYGVNS. The CDR3 DNA is TGTGCCAGCAGGAGAGACAGGGGATGGTCCTACGAGCAGTACTTC. Encoded protein: CASRRDRGWSYEQYF.

The chain is built from TRBV5-1 and TRBJ2-7; 9 positions agree with TRBD1. Germline CDR1 is SGHRS and CDR2 is YFSETQ. J gave up 5 bases and V 4 bases, and 13 bases lay outside the gene matches. This CDR3 contains 16 residues. CDR3 in amino acids: CASSPSPGQGFNEQYF. In nucleotides, the CDR3 is TGCGCCAGCAGCCCCAGTCCGGGACAGGGTTTCAACGAGCAGTACTTC.

The chain couples TRBV18 to TRBJ1-6; 9 nucleotides match TRBD1. The germline V gene has CDR1 KGHSH and CDR2 LQKENI. There are 18 residues in the CDR3. V dropped 1 base and J dropped 7; count of bases not matched to a gene: 11. The CDR3 is CASSPQIGTGSGNSPLHF. CDR3 bases: TGTGCCAGCTCACCACAGATCGGGACAGGGTCAGGGAATTCACCCCTCCACTTT.

The rearrangement joins TRBV6-6 to TRBJ2-1; 11 bases map to TRBD1. This CDR3 is 16 amino acids long. Germline V gene data show CDR1 as MNHNY and CDR2 as SVGAGI (reference sequence). The ends lost 5 bases at V and 4 bases at J; junction bases unmatched: 7. The CDR3 is CASSRLGQGAYNEQFF. CDR3 DNA: TGTGCCAGCAGTCGACTAGGACAGGGGGCTTACAATGAGCAGTTCTTC.

This chain connects TRBV7-9 to TRBJ1-3; D gene unclear. CDR1 and CDR2 (germline): SEHNR, FQNEAQ (reference sequence). The CDR3 extends over 15 amino acids. The V gene lost 0 bases and the J gene lost 0 bases, with 6 bases spanning the gap. This CDR3 is CASSLALFSGNTIYF. Written as DNA, the CDR3 is TGTGCCAGCAGCTTAGCGCTCTTCTCTGGAAACACCATATATTTT.

The chain is built from TRBV7-5 and TRBJ1-3. TRBV7-5 corresponds to a pseudogene. This CDR3 is 16 amino acids long. The CDR3 coding sequence is TGTGCCAGAAGCTTAGGCGCCACCACGGGTGGAAACACCATATATTTT. Translating gives CARSLGATTGGNTIYF.

The chain couples TRBV7-2 to TRBJ1-1; D gene uncertain. The CDR3 has 13 amino acids. The V end lost 1 base, the J end lost 3 bases, and 6 bases lay between the germline ends. Germline-derived CDR1 and CDR2 are SGHTA and FQGNSA. The CDR3 loop is CASSLVGYTEAFF. CDR3 sequence (DNA): TGTGCCAGCAGCTTAGTGGGGTACACTGAAGCTTTCTTT.

This clone has a single count. The rearrangement uses TRBV30 and TRBJ1-2; no clear D gene. V gave up 4 bases and J gave up 5 bases, with 17 bases separating them. The CDR3 contains 14 residues. The V gene's germline CDR1 is GTSNPN and CDR2 SVGIG (reference sequence). The CDR3 DNA follows: TGTGCCTGGACCCCGACTCAGAACCATTATGGCTACACCTTC. Translation gives CAWTPTQNHYGYTF.

The V gene is TRBV2, the J gene TRBJ1-5; TRBD1 agrees at 10 bases. Germline V gives CDR1 SNHLY, CDR2 FYNNEI. V dropped 6 bases and J dropped 7; count of bases not matched to a gene: 6. The CDR3 length is 14 residues. The DNA for the CDR3 is TGTGCCAGCAGAGGACAGGGGGTCCTCCAGCCCCAGCATTTT. This gives the protein CASRGQGVLQPQHF.

The chain links TRBV7-7 to TRBJ1-1, with 8 bases aligning to TRBD1. Germline CDR1 reads SSHAT; CDR2 reads FNYEAQ (reference sequence). After removal of 7 bases from V and 2 bases from J, the junction contained 12 bases not matched to a gene. The CDR3 is 16 amino acids. The CDR3 reads CASTPLIGQGNTEAFF. The CDR3 coding sequence is TGTGCCAGCACCCCTTTAATAGGACAGGGAAACACTGAAGCTTTCTTT.

The chain employs TRBV6-4 and TRBJ1-2; no firm D call. Trimming removed 10 bases at V and 3 bases at J, with 15 bases between. Germline V lookup: CDR1 MRHNA, CDR2 SNTAGT. CDR3 length equals 13 residues. Here the CDR3 DNA reads TGTGCCAACCTGAGTCCTGGGGACTATGGCTACACCTTC. Translating gives CANLSPGDYGYTF.

This chain connects TRBV1 to TRBJ2-4. TRBV1 is a known pseudogene. The CDR3 loop spans 15 amino acids. The CDR3 loop is CTTSGSGTAKNIQYF. CDR3 bases: TGCACCACCTCTGGGTCCGGGACAGCCAAAAACATTCAGTACTTC.

The gene calls are TRBV5-4 and TRBJ2-4; possible D gene TRBD2, 6 bases. Trimming shortened V by 4 bases and J by 0 bases, and 17 bases separated the two germline ends. Germline loops: CDR1 SGHNT, CDR2 YYREEE (reference sequence). The CDR3 runs to 17 residues. The CDR3 loop reads CASSPTGRGLAKNIQYF. CDR3 DNA: TGTGCCAGCAGCCCCACCGGGCGGGGCTTAGCCAAAAACATTCAGTACTTC. Looking up the rest from reference TRBV5-4 and TRBJ2-4 gives the full variable domain: ETGVTQSPTHLIKTRGQQVTLRCSSQSGHNTVSWYQQALGQGPQFIFQYYREEENGRGNFPPRFSGLQFPNYSSELNVNALELDDSALYLCASSPTGRGLAKNIQYFGAGTRLSVL.